Each of the 14 T cell receptor beta chains below was sequenced from the same sample in a study of T cells in Graves' hyperthyroidism and ophthalmopathy. Amplification targeted TCR beta CDR3 regions from RNA transcripts. Using the HTBI primer set, a first-round RT-PCR was run on the TCR CDR3. MiXCR, applied by TCRdb to the multiplex PCR reads, yields one record per CDR3 protein. The table lists more than 500,000 distinct CDR3 sequences, approximately 15% of them singletons. Sequencing was performed on blood. The source of these receptors is a woman aged 40 to 55 with Graves' hyperthyroidism.

In this sample, this clonotype turned up many times. V and J are TRBV30 and TRBJ1-5; the D is unclear. Germline V lookup: CDR1 GTSNPN, CDR2 SVGIG (reference sequence). This CDR3 has 15 amino acids. V shed 2 bases and J shed 0 bases, with 11 bases lying between them. As DNA, the CDR3 is TGTGCCTGGAGTTCATCAGGACCTAGCAATCAGCCCCAGCATTTT. Protein product: CAWSSSGPSNQPQHF.

This sequence joins TRBV6-1 and TRBJ2-1; no clear D. The CDR3 loop spans 12 amino acids. Deletions cut 0 bases from V and 12 bases from J, with 9 bases between. Germline V lookup: CDR1 MNHNS, CDR2 SASEGT. CDR3 coding DNA: TGTGCCAGCAGTGAAGCAAAACTTCGGCAGTTCTTC. This gives the protein CASSEAKLRQFF.

There are many counts of this clonotype. The chain recombines TRBV10-3 with TRBJ2-2, with 10 bases aligning to TRBD2. Germline V gene lookup returns CDR1 ENHRY and CDR2 SYGVKD. V trimming: 4 bases; J trimming: 0 bases; junction bases outside the gene matches: 8. This CDR3 has 18 residues. The CDR3 is CAISVQEAGGTNTGELFF. The CDR3 nucleotides read TGTGCCATCAGTGTCCAGGAAGCGGGAGGGACGAACACCGGGGAGCTGTTTTTT.

This clonotype has ten or more counts. The rearrangement joins TRBV6-1 to TRBJ2-5; D is uncertain. The germline gives CDR1 MNHNS, CDR2 SASEGT. Trimming pared 4 bases from V and 1 base from J, leaving 7 bases between. The CDR3 has 13 residues. CDR3 residues: CASSGRSQETQYF. The CDR3, as DNA: TGTGCCAGCAGTGGACGGAGCCAAGAGACCCAGTACTTC.

This chain uses TRBV9 with TRBJ2-3; 14 nucleotides agree with TRBD2. Germline CDR1 is SGDLS and CDR2 is YYNGEE. The length of the CDR3 is 18 residues. The V gene end was trimmed by 0 bases and the J gene end by 4 bases; junction bases not matched to a gene: 7. CDR3 sequence (DNA): TGTGCCAGCAGCGTAGACCCGAAGACTAGCGGGAGGGCAGATACGCAGTATTTT. Its translation: CASSVDPKTSGRADTQYF.

This clonotype showed up just a few times. CDR3 in amino acids: CASTKLQNTEAFF. CDR3 DNA: TGTGCCAGCACTAAATTACAGAACACTGAAGCTTTCTTT. The rearrangement links TRBV19 to TRBJ1-1; D unclear. V lost 9 bases and J lost 1, with 12 bases in between. Germline assignment: CDR1 LNHDA and CDR2 SQIVND (reference sequence). The CDR3 length is 13 residues.

This clonotype occurred a few times. A much larger clone sits a single nucleotide away, making a read error possible. The rearrangement joins TRBV5-1 to TRBJ2-2; D unclear. The CDR3 is 17 residues long. The V gene's germline CDR1 is SGHRS and CDR2 YFSETQ. In DNA, the CDR3 is TGCACCAGCAGCTTGGGATTCGGATTTGAGGTCACCGGGGAGCTGTTTTTT. Translating gives CTSSLGFGFEVTGELFF.

This clonotype was seen only a few times. A much larger clone is a single base away; this may be a read error. The gene calls are TRBV13 and TRBJ2-1, with 10 bases fitting TRBD2. J lost 8 bases, V lost 6 bases, and 10 bases had no gene match. The V gene's germline CDR1 is PRHDT and CDR2 FYEKMQ (reference sequence). The CDR3 consists of 15 residues. The CDR3 region is CASRATGSGRDEQFF. For the CDR3, the DNA is TGTGCCAGCAGAGCGACAGGGAGCGGGAGGGATGAGCAGTTCTTC. Full variable domain (rest looked up from reference TRBV13 and TRBJ2-1): AAGVIQSPRHLIKEKRETATLKCYPIPRHDTVYWYQQGPGQDPQFLISFYEKMQSDKGSIPDRFSAQQFSDYHSELNMSSLELGDSALYFCASRATGSGRDEQFFGPGTRLTVL.

The chain joins TRBV12-3 or TRBV12-4 to TRBJ1-2; possible D gene TRBD1, 5 bases. CDR3 length equals 14 residues. The V gene lost 6 bases and the J gene lost 1 base, with 12 bases spanning the gap. In nucleotides, the CDR3 is TGTGCCAGCAGCGACCCGGGGGATAACTATGGCTACACCTTC. Protein sequence: CASSDPGDNYGYTF.

This clonotype has at least ten counts. The V call is TRBV5-8, the J call TRBJ2-7; the match to TRBD1 covers 12 bases. Germline V gives CDR1 SGHTS, CDR2 YDEGEE. This CDR3 spans 15 amino acids. Unmatched junction bases numbered 5, after V lost 3 bases and J lost 4 bases. The CDR3 spells CASSWGQGAWYEQYF. DNA of the CDR3: TGTGCCAGCAGCTGGGGACAGGGGGCTTGGTACGAGCAGTACTTC.

In this sample, this clonotype turned up a few times. Just one base apart from a much larger clone, this may be a read error. V is TRBV28 and J is TRBJ1-1; possibly TRBD1 for D (5 bases). Germline-derived CDR1 and CDR2 are MDHEN and SYDVKM. The CDR3 covers 14 residues. Here the CDR3 DNA reads TGTGCCAGCAGTTTAAGTAGCCAGGGCACTGGAGCTTTCTTT. It encodes CASSLSSQGTGAFF.

This clonotype was counted between two and nine times. This chain connects TRBV6-1 to TRBJ1-5; weak D call: TRBD1 (5 bases). Germline V CDR1 and CDR2: MNHNS, SASEGT. Trimming removed 5 bases at V and 5 bases at J, with 16 bases between. The CDR3 totals 15 residues. The CDR3 reads CASSLGAGLDQPQHF. The CDR3 nucleotides read TGTGCCAGCAGTTTGGGAGCAGGGCTCGATCAGCCCCAGCATTTT.

This clonotype occurred many times. The CDR3 DNA is TGTGCCAGTCACTTGGGGTGGGATAGCAATCAGCCCCAGCATTTT. Translating it yields CASHLGWDSNQPQHF. The chain employs TRBV6-1 and TRBJ1-5; no clear D gene. With 9 bases removed from V and 0 bases from J, the gap between germline ends came to 15 bases. The CDR3 length is 15 residues. Germline lookup yields CDR1 MNHNS and CDR2 SASEGT.

Ten or more counts support this clonotype. The chain couples TRBV7-2 to TRBJ2-5; 7 positions match TRBD1. Unmatched junction bases numbered 3, after V lost 4 bases and J lost 4 bases. This CDR3 contains 13 residues. Germline V lookup: CDR1 SGHTA, CDR2 FQGNSA. The CDR3 DNA follows: TGTGCCAGCAGCTCGGGACAGAGAGAGACCCAGTACTTC. This codes for CASSSGQRETQYF.